A selection of T cell receptor beta chains follows, all from one sample in a study of T cells in Graves' hyperthyroidism and ophthalmopathy. TCRdb re-called the multiplex PCR reads through MiXCR, storing one row per CDR3 protein. The data show 650,000 to 700,000 distinct CDR3 sequences, approximately 15% seen once. The sample comprised blood. The source is a man aged 50 or older with Graves' hyperthyroidism. Each CDR3 is given with its conserved first and last residue. The D gene is left open where the match is weak. Expanded clones get a size class; other rows say once, few or many, or leave the size out.

d_gene,j_gene,abundance,v_gene,CDR3nt,CDR3aa
TRBD1,TRBJ1-2,many,TRBV11-2,TGTGCCAGCAGCTTTGAGAGGGGGCTCTATGGCTACACCTTC,CASSFERGLYGYTF
TRBD2,TRBJ2-7,many,TRBV7-9,TGTGCCAGCAGCTTAGCACTAGCGCGCACCTTCTCCTACGAGCAGTACTTC,CASSLALARTFSYEQYF
.,TRBJ2-1,many,TRBV15,TGTGCCACCAAGGAGGCAGGGGCCAGGGATGAGCAGTTCTTC,CATKEAGARDEQFF
TRBD2,TRBJ2-1,.,TRBV5-1,TGCGCCAGCAGCGAGGGACTAGGGGAGATCAATGAGCAGTTCTTC,CASSEGLGEINEQFF
TRBD1,TRBJ1-4,many,TRBV7-9,TGTGCCAGCGGGAGGGGACAGGGGTATGAAAAACTGTTTTTT,CASGRGQGYEKLFF
.,TRBJ2-2,.,TRBV13,TGTGCCGGCAGCTCGCGCCCAGGGAGCTCAACCGGGGAGCTGTTTTTT,CAGSSRPGSSTGELFF
.,TRBJ2-5,many,TRBV12-5,TGTGCTAGTGGTTACGCGGAGACCCAGTACTTC,CASGYAETQYF
.,TRBJ1-5,many,TRBV19,TGTGCCAGTAGTGGTACGGTGGAGCAGCCCCAGCATTTT,CASSGTVEQPQHF
TRBD1,TRBJ1-6,.,TRBV25-1,TGTGCCAGCAGTGGAAAGACAGGGTGGGATAATTCACCCCTCCACTTT,CASSGKTGWDNSPLHF
TRBD1,TRBJ2-5,few,TRBV4-1,TGCGCCAGCAGCCCCGGGACAGGGTGGGGGATCGAGACCCAGTACTTC,CASSPGTGWGIETQYF
TRBD1,TRBJ1-1,many,TRBV2,TGTGCCAGCAGTGAAGCTACGGGACAGCCGAACACTGAAGCTTTCTTT,CASSEATGQPNTEAFF
.,TRBJ2-7,.,TRBV29-1,TGCAGCGTGGATACCACTAGCTACGAGCAGTACTTC,CSVDTTSYEQYF
TRBD1,TRBJ2-3,many,TRBV28,TGTGCCAGCAGTTTATGGCAGGGGGCGCAGCCAGATACGCAGTATTTT,CASSLWQGAQPDTQYF
.,TRBJ2-7,.,TRBV5-1,TGCGCCAGCAGACCCGGGACAACCACCTACGAGCAGTACTTC,CASRPGTTTYEQYF
TRBD2,TRBJ2-3,many,TRBV7-2,TGTGCCAGCAGCACCTTACTAGCGAGCGTTTTCTTGACAGATACGCAGTATTTT,CASSTLLASVFLTDTQYF
TRBD2,TRBJ2-1,.,TRBV28,TGTGCCAGCACTGGACTAGCGGACAATGAGCAGTTCTTC,CASTGLADNEQFF
.,TRBJ2-3,.,TRBV19,TGTGCCAGTAGTATGGTAGCAGGGTTTTCAGATACGCAGTATTTT,CASSMVAGFSDTQYF
TRBD2,TRBJ2-7,many,TRBV18,TGTGCCAGCTCAGAATCTAGCGGGAGAACATTCCACGAGCAGTACTTC,CASSESSGRTFHEQYF
.,TRBJ1-1,.,TRBV29-1,TGCAGCTACCCCCCCCAAAATACTTTCTTT,CSYPPQNTFF
.,TRBJ2-3,.,TRBV28,TGTGCCAGCAGAACCGACAGGCCCCGAAGCCCGTATTTT,CASRTDRPRSPYF
.,TRBJ1-5,.,TRBV2,TGTGCCAGCCGGACGGTTAGCAATCAGCCCCAGCATTTT,CASRTVSNQPQHF
TRBD1,TRBJ2-4,.,TRBV27,TGTGCCAGCAGTTCTTACGGACAGGGGGAAAACATTCAGTACTTC,CASSSYGQGENIQYF
TRBD2,TRBJ2-7,few,TRBV19,TGTGCCAGTAGACGGCTAGCGGGAGGCTACTCCTACGAGCAGTACTTC,CASRRLAGGYSYEQYF
.,TRBJ2-7,many,TRBV13,TGTGCCAGCAGCCACGGGACGGCGACCTACGAGCAGTACTTC,CASSHGTATYEQYF
.,TRBJ1-5,few,TRBV12-3/TRBV12-4,TGTGCCAGCAGTTTTAACGGGGATAGCAATCAGCCCCAGCATTTT,CASSFNGDSNQPQHF
.,TRBJ2-7,many,TRBV11-2,TGTGCCAGCCTACCCAGGGACAACTACCCCGAGCAGTACTTC,CASLPRDNYPEQYF
.,TRBJ2-2,.,TRBV29-1,TGCAGCGTTATACCGAGCGGAACCCTAGGAGGGGAGCTGTTTTTT,CSVIPSGTLGGELFF
.,TRBJ2-1,.,TRBV6-5,TGTGCCAGCAGTTCAGTCTACAGGGTGAGCTCCTACAATGAGCAGTTCTTC,CASSSVYRVSSYNEQFF
.,TRBJ2-3,few,TRBV7-2,TGTGCCAGCAGCTCAAGCTTCGGCGATACGCAGTATTTT,CASSSSFGDTQYF
.,TRBJ1-5,.,TRBV12-3/TRBV12-4,TGTGCCAGCAGTTTAGCGGGAAATGGCAATCAGCCCCAGCATTTT,CASSLAGNGNQPQHF
TRBD2,TRBJ2-3,.,TRBV20-1,TGCAGTGCCGGACAGGGACTAGCGGGAGGAGGAGATACGCAGTATTTT,CSAGQGLAGGGDTQYF